This TCR beta chain derives from a study of blood T cell repertoires in COVID-19. Overall study context: The United States, Italy and Spain supplied acute and convalescent COVID-19 samples. Sources were T cells, B-cell-depleted T cells, or PBMCs; the material itself was cDNA or gDNA.

The assay was immunoSEQ multiplex PCR, and TCRdb's table has in-frame clones only and misses some. The sample lists roughly 32,000 clones; less than 95% were seen once. Germline trimming cut 6 bases from V and 2 bases from J; bases unmatched to any gene: 9. The CDR3 is made up of 15 amino acids. Germline CDR1 is MDHEN and CDR2 is SYDVKM. This clonotype was obtained from an elderly man with acute or convalescent COVID-19. Material: peripheral blood. The chain recombines TRBV28 with TRBJ1-2; 7 bases line up with TRBD1. In nucleotides, the CDR3 is TGTGCCAGCAGCCCACCGGGACAGAGGAACTATGGCTACACCTTC. This sequence encodes CASSPPGQRNYGYTF.